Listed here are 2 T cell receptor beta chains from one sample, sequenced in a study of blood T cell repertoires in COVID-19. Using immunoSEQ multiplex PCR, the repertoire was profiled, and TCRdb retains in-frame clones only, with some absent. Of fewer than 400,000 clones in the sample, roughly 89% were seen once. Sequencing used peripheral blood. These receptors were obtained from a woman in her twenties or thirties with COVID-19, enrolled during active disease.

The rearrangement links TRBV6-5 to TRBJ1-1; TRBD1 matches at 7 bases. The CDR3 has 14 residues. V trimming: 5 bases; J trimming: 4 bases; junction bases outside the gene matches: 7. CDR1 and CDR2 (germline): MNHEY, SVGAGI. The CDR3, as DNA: TGTGCCAGCAGTCTTGACCCAGGGGGCACTGAAGCTTTCTTT. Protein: CASSLDPGGTEAFF.

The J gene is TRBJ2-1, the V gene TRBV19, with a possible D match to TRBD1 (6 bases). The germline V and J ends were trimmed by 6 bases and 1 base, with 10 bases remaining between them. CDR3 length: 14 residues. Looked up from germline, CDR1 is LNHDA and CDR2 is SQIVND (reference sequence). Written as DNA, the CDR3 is TGTGCCAGTAGCAGGGGACAATCCTACAATGAGCAGTTCTTC. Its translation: CASSRGQSYNEQFF.